One sample yielded the 15 T cell receptor beta chains listed below, sequenced in a study of Graves' ophthalmopathy and Graves' hyperthyroidism. Amplifying from RNA transcripts, the study obtained TCR beta CDR3 regions. First-round RT-PCR used HTBI primers; second-round multiplex PCR followed. TCRdb re-called the multiplex PCR reads through MiXCR, storing one row per CDR3 protein. The sample has under 350,000 distinct CDR3 sequences, roughly 16% seen once. Sequenced sample: peripheral blood. The receptors stem from an adult man with Graves' ophthalmopathy.

This clonotype was seen ten or more times. The rearrangement joins TRBV6-2 or TRBV6-3 to TRBJ2-7; 12 nucleotides align to TRBD2. With V trimmed by 6 bases and J by 2 bases, 2 bases remained unmatched. CDR1 and CDR2 from the germline V gene are MNHEY and SVGEGT. CDR3 size: 14 residues. CDR3 protein: CASRRLAGAYEQYF. Written as DNA, the CDR3 is TGTGCCAGCAGACGACTAGCGGGAGCCTACGAGCAGTACTTC.

This clonotype was recorded many times. The chain uses TRBV30 and TRBJ1-3; D is undetermined. This CDR3 is 14 amino acids long. Germline V gene sequence: CDR1 GTSNPN, CDR2 SVGIG (reference sequence). Trimming removed 4 bases at V and 1 base at J, with 11 bases between. The CDR3 loop reads CAWTYSSSGNTIYF. The CDR3 DNA sequence: TGTGCCTGGACCTACTCATCATCTGGAAACACCATATATTTT.

Ten or more counts support this clonotype. The genes are TRBV20-1 and TRBJ2-5; perhaps TRBD2 as D (6 bases). CDR3 length: 15 amino acids. From germline, CDR1 is DFQATT and CDR2 SNEGSKA (reference sequence). V shed 6 bases and J shed 1 base, with 18 bases lying between them. The CDR3, as DNA: TGCAGTGCCCCCGGCGTTGCGGGACGCCAAGAGACCCAGTACTTC. It codes for CSAPGVAGRQETQYF.

This chain links TRBV24-1 with TRBJ1-3; D remains ambiguous. Germline V gene data show CDR1 as KGHDR and CDR2 as SFDVKD. This CDR3 is 12 amino acids long. Trimming left V 5 bases short and J 8 bases short, with 9 bases between. DNA of the CDR3: TGTGCCACCAGTGGTGCGGGAGACACCATATATTTT. This sequence encodes CATSGAGDTIYF.

This chain uses TRBV3-1 with TRBJ1-1; 7 nucleotides line up with TRBD1. Unmatched junction bases numbered 8, after V lost 4 bases and J lost 0 bases. The CDR3 contains 16 residues. Germline values: CDR1 LGHDT, CDR2 YNNKEL (reference sequence). CDR3: CASSPFQGDMNTEAFF. The DNA of the CDR3 is TGTGCCAGCAGCCCGTTTCAGGGGGACATGAACACTGAAGCTTTCTTT.

In this sample, this clonotype turned up many times. V and J are TRBV5-1 and TRBJ2-5; D is perhaps TRBD1 (5 bases). The germline V gene encodes CDR1 SGHRS and CDR2 YFSETQ. The CDR3 spans 17 residues. V was cut by 0 bases and J by 5 bases, with 20 bases left in between. The CDR3, as DNA: TGCGCCAGCAGCTTGGGAACAGGTCCTACCGTTCGTGAGACCCAGTACTTC. Translated, it gives CASSLGTGPTVRETQYF. Looking up the rest from reference TRBV5-1 and TRBJ2-5 gives the full variable domain: KAGVTQTPRYLIKTRGQQVTLSCSPISGHRSVSWYQQTPGQGLQFLFEYFSETQRNKGNFPGRFSGRQFSNSRSEMNVSTLELGDSALYLCASSLGTGPTVRETQYFGPGTRLLVL.

This clonotype was seen many times. This CDR3 is missing its conserved last phenylalanine or tryptophan, likely due to a read error. The chain couples TRBV11-2 to TRBJ2-2; the D is unclear. V lost 5 bases and J lost 7, with 11 bases in between. Germline CDR1 SGHAT, CDR2 FQNNGV. This CDR3 has 13 residues. The CDR3, as DNA: TGTGCCAGCAGCACTTTTCGTAGCGGGGAGCTGTTTTCT. This sequence encodes CASSTFRSGELFS.

This clonotype was detected only a few times. The chain couples TRBV15 to TRBJ1-2; D not resolved. The CDR3 length is 12 residues. Germline loops: CDR1 LNHNV, CDR2 YYDKDF (reference sequence). Trimming took 0 bases from V and 12 from J, leaving 11 bases between them. The CDR3, as DNA: TGTGCCACCAGCAGAGATACGAGGGAAAACACCTTC. It translates to CATSRDTRENTF.

This clonotype was seen many times. In nucleotides, the CDR3 is TGTGCCACCGCTATTCCGCTCCAAGAGACCCAGTACTTC. This translates into CATAIPLQETQYF. This rearrangement joins TRBV11-2 to TRBJ2-5, with no clear D. The germline CDR1 and CDR2 sequences are SGHAT and FQNNGV. The V end was cut by 10 bases, the J end by 1 base, with 13 bases between. The CDR3 loop spans 13 amino acids.

This clonotype was counted at least ten times. The chain joins TRBV19 to TRBJ1-5; D is possibly TRBD1 (5 bases). Germline CDR1 and CDR2: LNHDA and SQIVND (reference sequence). V was cut by 4 bases and J by 12 bases, with 19 bases left in between. The CDR3 is made up of 14 amino acids. The CDR3 protein is CASSTGRLIELQHF. In nucleotides, the CDR3 is TGTGCCAGTAGTACGGGACGCCTGATTGAACTCCAGCATTTT.

This clonotype has a count of ten or more. The V call is TRBV4-1, the J call TRBJ2-5, with D tentatively TRBD2 (5 bases). Trimming stripped 1 base from V and 5 bases from J, with 14 bases between. The CDR3 runs to 15 residues. From germline, CDR1 is MGHRA and CDR2 YSYEKL. CDR3 amino acids: CASSQVSRGYETQYF. The CDR3 DNA is TGCGCCAGCAGCCAAGTGTCTAGAGGGTATGAGACCCAGTACTTC.

This clonotype was seen repeatedly, ten times or more. The chain carries TRBV20-1 and TRBJ2-5, with 9 bases fitting TRBD1. In germline, CDR1 is DFQATT, CDR2 SNEGSKA (reference sequence). Unmatched junction bases numbered 9, after V lost 6 bases and J lost 4 bases. The CDR3 is made up of 14 amino acids. Here the CDR3 reads CSAMDRGLVETQYF. The CDR3 DNA is TGCAGTGCGATGGACAGGGGTTTGGTAGAGACCCAGTACTTC.

This clonotype was picked up many times. The V and J genes are TRBV6-5 and TRBJ2-7, with 7 bases fitting TRBD1. J gave up 0 bases and V 2 bases, and 7 bases lay outside the gene matches. This CDR3 spans 16 amino acids. The germline CDR1 and CDR2 sequences are MNHEY and SVGAGI. The CDR3 reads CASSYNRDRSSYEQYF. The CDR3 nucleotides are TGTGCCAGCAGTTACAACCGGGACAGAAGCTCCTACGAGCAGTACTTC.

The J gene is TRBJ1-5, the V gene TRBV25-1, with D hard to call. Trimming took off 5 bases at V and 6 bases at J, with 11 bases between the two ends. This CDR3 region has 13 residues. CDR1 is MGHDK, CDR2 SYGVNS, per germline. CDR3 loop: CASSLELVQPQHF. DNA for the CDR3: TGTGCCAGCAGTTTAGAGTTGGTTCAGCCCCAGCATTTT.

There are a few counts of this clonotype. The chain couples TRBV28 to TRBJ2-7; possibly TRBD1 for D (6 bases). In germline, CDR1 is MDHEN, CDR2 SYDVKM. This CDR3 region has 14 residues. Trimming took 5 bases from V and 0 from J, leaving 11 bases between them. The CDR3 nucleotides are TGTGCCAGCAGTGGGGACACCAGCTCCTACGAGCAGTACTTC. Amino acids: CASSGDTSSYEQYF. Full variable domain (missing parts from reference TRBV28 and TRBJ2-7): DVKVTQSSRYLVKRTGEKVFLECVQDMDHENMFWYRQDPGLGLRLIYFSYDVKMKEKGDIPEGYSVSREKKERFSLILESASTNQTSMYLCASSGDTSSYEQYFGPGTRLTVT.